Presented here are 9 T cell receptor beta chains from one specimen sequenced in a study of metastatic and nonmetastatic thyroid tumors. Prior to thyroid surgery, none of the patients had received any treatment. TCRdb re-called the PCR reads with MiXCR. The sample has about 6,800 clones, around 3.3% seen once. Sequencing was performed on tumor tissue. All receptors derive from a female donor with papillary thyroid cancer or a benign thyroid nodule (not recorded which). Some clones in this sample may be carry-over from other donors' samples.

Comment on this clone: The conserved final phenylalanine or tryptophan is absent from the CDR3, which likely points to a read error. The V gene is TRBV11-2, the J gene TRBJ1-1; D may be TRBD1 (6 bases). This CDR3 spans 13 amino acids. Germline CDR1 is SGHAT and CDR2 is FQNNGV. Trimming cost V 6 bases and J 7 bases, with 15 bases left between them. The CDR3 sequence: CASRKGDIREAFL. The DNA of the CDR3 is TGTGCCAGCAGAAAGGGGGATATCCGTGAAGCTTTCCTT.

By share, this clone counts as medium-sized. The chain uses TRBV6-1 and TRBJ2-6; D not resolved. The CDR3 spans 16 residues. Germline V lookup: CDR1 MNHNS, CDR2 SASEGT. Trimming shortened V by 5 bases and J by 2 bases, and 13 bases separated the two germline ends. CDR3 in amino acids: CASSHTSTPGANVLTF. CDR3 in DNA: TGTGCCAGCAGTCACACCTCAACTCCTGGGGCCAACGTCCTGACTTTC.

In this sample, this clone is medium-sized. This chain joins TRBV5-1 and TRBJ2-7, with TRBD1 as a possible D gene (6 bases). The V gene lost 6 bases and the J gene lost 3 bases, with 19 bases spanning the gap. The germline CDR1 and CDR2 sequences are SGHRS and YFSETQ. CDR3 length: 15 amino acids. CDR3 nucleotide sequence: TGCGCCAGCAATAACATCGGGGCAGGGGACTACGAGCAGTACTTC. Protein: CASNNIGAGDYEQYF.

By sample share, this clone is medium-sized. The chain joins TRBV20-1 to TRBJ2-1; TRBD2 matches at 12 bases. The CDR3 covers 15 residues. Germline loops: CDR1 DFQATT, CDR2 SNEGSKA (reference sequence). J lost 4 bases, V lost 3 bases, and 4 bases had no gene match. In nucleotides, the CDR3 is TGCAGTGCTAGGATCGGACTAGCGGGGTACAATGAGCAGTTCTTC. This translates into CSARIGLAGYNEQFF.

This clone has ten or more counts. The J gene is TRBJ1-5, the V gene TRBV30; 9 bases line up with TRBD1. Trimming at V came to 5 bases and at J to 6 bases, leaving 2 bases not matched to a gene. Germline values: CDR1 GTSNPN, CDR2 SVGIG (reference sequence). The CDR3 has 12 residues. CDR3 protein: CAWGQGIQPQHF. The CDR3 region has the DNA TGTGCCTGGGGACAGGGGATTCAGCCCCAGCATTTT.

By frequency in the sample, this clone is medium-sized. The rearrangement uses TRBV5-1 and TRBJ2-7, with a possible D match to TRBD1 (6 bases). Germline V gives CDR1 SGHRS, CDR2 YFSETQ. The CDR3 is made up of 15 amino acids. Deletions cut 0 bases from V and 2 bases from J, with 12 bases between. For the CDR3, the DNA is TGCGCCAGCAGCTTGGAGGGGACACTGACCTACGAGCAGTACTTC. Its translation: CASSLEGTLTYEQYF.

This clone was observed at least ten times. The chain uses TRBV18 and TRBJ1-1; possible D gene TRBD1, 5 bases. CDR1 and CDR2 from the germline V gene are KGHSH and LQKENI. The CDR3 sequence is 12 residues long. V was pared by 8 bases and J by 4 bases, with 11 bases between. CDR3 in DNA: TGTGCCAGCGAAAGAAGGGGCACTGAAGCTTTCTTT. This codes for CASERRGTEAFF.

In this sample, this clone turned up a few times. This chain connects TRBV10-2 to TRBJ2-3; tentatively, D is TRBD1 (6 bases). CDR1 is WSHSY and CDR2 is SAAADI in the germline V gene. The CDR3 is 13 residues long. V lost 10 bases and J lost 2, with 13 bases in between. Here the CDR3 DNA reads TGCGCCACCTCCAGGGGCCTCACAGATACGCAGTATTTT. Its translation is CATSRGLTDTQYF.

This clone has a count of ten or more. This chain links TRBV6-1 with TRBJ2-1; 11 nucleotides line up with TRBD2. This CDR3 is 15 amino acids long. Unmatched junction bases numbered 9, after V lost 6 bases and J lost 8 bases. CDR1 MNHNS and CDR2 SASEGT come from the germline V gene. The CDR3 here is CASSLLAGEFHEQFF. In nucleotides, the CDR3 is TGTGCCAGCAGCCTACTAGCGGGAGAATTCCATGAGCAGTTCTTC.